The subject of this entry is one T cell receptor beta chain. Other DNA sequences in the sample encode the same CDR3. Profiled with immunoSEQ multiplex PCR; TCRdb holds only in-frame clones, not every one. The sample consists of roughly 1 million clones, 65% to 75% of them appearing once. Per the germline V gene, CDR1 is LNHDA and CDR2 is SQIVND (reference sequence). CDR3 length: 14 amino acids. Trimming removed 5 bases at V and 1 base at J, with 11 bases between. This record comes from a study of shared clonotypes between healthy human individuals. This clonotype was obtained from a man aged 18 to 29 in good health. This chain joins TRBV19 and TRBJ1-1; D might be TRBD1 (5 bases). Sample: memory CD4+ T cells sorted from blood. Subset here: CD45RA-negative fraction. As DNA, the CDR3 is TGTGCCAGTAGTCGTCCAACAGGGAACACTGAAGCTTTCTTT. This encodes CASSRPTGNTEAFF.